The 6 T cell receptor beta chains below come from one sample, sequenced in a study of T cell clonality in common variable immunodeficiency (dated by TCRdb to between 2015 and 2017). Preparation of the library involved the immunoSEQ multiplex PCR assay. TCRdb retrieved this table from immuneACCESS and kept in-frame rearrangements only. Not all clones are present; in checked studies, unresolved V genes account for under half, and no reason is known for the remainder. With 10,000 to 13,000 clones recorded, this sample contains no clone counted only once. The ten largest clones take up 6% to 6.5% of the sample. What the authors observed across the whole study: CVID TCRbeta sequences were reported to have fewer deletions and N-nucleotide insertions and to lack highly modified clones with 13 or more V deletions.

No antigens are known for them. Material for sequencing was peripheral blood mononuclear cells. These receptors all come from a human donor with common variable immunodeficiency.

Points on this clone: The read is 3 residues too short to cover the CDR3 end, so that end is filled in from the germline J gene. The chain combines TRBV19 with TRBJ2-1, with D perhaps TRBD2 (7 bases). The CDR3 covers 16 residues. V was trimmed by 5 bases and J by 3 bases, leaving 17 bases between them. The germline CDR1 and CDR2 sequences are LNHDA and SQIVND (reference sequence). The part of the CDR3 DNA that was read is TGTGCCAGTAGTCCGGGGGGCGCCGGGGGCTACAATGAG. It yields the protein CASSPGGAGGYNE. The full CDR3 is CASSPGGAGGYNEQFF.

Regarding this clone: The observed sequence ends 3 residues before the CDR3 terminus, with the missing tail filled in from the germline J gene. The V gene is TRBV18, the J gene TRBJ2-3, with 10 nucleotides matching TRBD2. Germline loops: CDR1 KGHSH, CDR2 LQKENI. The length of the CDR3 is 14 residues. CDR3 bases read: TGTGCCAGCTCACCGGAACTAGCGGGACCCTCG. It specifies CASSPELAGPS. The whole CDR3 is CASSPELAGPSQYF.

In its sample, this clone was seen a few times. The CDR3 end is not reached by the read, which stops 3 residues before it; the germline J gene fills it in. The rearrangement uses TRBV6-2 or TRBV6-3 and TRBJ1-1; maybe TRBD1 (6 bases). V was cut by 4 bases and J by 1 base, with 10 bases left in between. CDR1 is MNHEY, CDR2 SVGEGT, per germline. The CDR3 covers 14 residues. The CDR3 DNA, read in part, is TGTGCCAGCAGTTTACAGGGCCAGAACACTGAA. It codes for CASSLQGQNTE. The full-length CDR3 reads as CASSLQGQNTEAFF.

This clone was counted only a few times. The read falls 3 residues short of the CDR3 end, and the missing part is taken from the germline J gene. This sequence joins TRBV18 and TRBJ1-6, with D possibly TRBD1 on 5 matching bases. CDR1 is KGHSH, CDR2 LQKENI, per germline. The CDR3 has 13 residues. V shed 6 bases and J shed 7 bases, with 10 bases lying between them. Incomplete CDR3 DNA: TGTGCCAGCTCTCCGACAGAGAATTCACCC. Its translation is CASSPTENSP. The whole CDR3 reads CASSPTENSPLHF.

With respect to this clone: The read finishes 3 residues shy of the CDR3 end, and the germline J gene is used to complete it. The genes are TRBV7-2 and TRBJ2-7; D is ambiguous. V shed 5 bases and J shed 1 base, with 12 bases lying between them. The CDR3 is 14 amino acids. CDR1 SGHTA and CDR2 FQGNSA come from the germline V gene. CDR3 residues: CASSPLWRSYEQYF. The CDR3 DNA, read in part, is TGTGCCAGCAGCCCATTGTGGCGGTCCTACGAG.

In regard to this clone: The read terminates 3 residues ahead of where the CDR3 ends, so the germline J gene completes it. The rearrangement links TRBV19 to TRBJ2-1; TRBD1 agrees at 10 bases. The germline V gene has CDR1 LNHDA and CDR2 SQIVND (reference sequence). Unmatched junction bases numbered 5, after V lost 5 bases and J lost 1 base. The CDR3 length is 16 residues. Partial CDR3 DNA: TGTGCCAGTAGTGCCCGGGACAGGGGTTCCTACAATGAG. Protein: CASSARDRGSYNE. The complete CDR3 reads CASSARDRGSYNEQFF. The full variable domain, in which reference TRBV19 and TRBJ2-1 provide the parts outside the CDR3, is DGGITQSPKYLFRKEGQNVTLSCEQNLNHDAMYWYRQDPGQGLRLIYYSQIVNDFQKGDIAEGYSVSREKKESFPLTVTSAQKNPTAFYLCASSARDRGSYNEQFFGPGTRLTVL.